Below, one T cell receptor (beta chain) is given with its context. Its target is not known. This sample stems from a study of regulatory T cells in long-lasting Graves disease. Relying on iRepertoire HTBI primers and Arm-PCR of CDR3 regions, the team built TCR beta libraries. TCRdb used MiXCR to reprocess the multiplex PCR reads, holding one entry per CDR3 protein. The table shows some 600,000 distinct CDR3 sequences, with 15% to 20% occurring only once. The V gene's germline CDR1 is LGHNA and CDR2 YNFKEQ. J gave up 2 bases and V 4 bases, and 5 bases lay outside the gene matches. CDR3 length: 16 amino acids. Overall study findings and caveats: With persistent disease, TRBV28, TRBJ1-2 and TRBJ2-5 were the favored segments. Patients with persistent Graves' had lower TCR diversity than newly diagnosed patients. Authors noted too few samples as a limitation.

Sample time point: newly diagnosed GD, antithyroid drugs for less than 3 months. Researchers made the TCR library from RNA that was extracted from PBMCs. These data also featured in a second study, about T cells in Graves' hyperthyroidism and ophthalmopathy. That work adds: If no ophthalmopathy progression occurred within 18 months, Graves' hyperthyroidism was stable.

The specimen was peripheral blood mononuclear cells (PBMCs), collected at new diagnosis, from a patient treated with antithyroid drugs. This clonotype was obtained from a man younger than 35 with Graves disease. The V gene is TRBV4-2, the J gene TRBJ2-7; 13 bases fit TRBD2. CDR3 DNA: TGTGCCAGCAGCCCCAGGACTAGCGGGAGTCCCTACGAGCAGTACTTC. Translated, it gives CASSPRTSGSPYEQYF.